This T cell receptor beta chain came from a study of a mutant IDH1 vaccine in newly diagnosed glioma. Study context: Treated patients, approximately 60% male and roughly 40% female, averaged 40.4 years of age.

Generated by immunoSEQ multiplex PCR, the TCRdb table keeps only in-frame clones and is missing some. The data contain 20,000 to 25,000 clones, about 92% of them singletons. Findings of the study overall: Researchers report vaccine-induced immune responses in approximately 94% of patients. Shifts in the top peripheral T cell clonotypes seemed unrelated to pseudoprogression.

Sample time point: baseline, week 1 (first vaccination visit). Treatment defined: pre-vaccination baseline after standard-of-care therapy. A word on this clone: What it recognizes is unknown.

The source of this sequence is a man between 35 and 55 years old with glioma. The starting material was PBMCs, obtained from a glioma patient treated with radiotherapy, temozolomide or both.

The chain's CDR3 is CATSRDGLTSNEQFF. CDR3 DNA: TGTGCCACCAGCAGAGATGGCCTAACTAGTAATGAGCAGTTCTTC. The genes are TRBV15 and TRBJ2-1; TRBD2 is a possible D gene (5 bases). The CDR3 length is 15 residues. Trimming stripped 0 bases from V and 7 bases from J, with 13 bases between. Germline V CDR1 and CDR2: LNHNV, YYDKDF (reference sequence).